Listed here are 21 T cell receptor beta chains from one sample, sequenced in a study of shared clonotypes between healthy human individuals. CD8 cells regarded as naive lacked CD45RO, were positively chosen for CCR7, and omitted terminally differentiated effector memory CD45RA+ cells. Libraries were prepared by immunoSEQ multiplex PCR; TCRdb keeps only in-frame clonotypes and omits some of them. Of about 2,200,000 clones listed, 90% to 95% were seen once; the top ten hold more than 1.5%. The sequenced sample consisted of naive CD8+ T cells from PBMCs. Receptors were obtained from a man aged 18 to 29 in good health. Some clones in this sample may be carry-over from other donors' samples.

The chain uses TRBV7-9 and TRBJ2-7; no definite D call. There are 13 residues in the CDR3. CDR1 and CDR2 (germline): SEHNR, FQNEAQ (reference sequence). Trimming stripped 8 bases from V and 3 bases from J, with 14 bases between. CDR3 protein: CASGPDTNYEQYF. CDR3 bases: TGTGCCAGCGGCCCCGACACCAACTACGAGCAGTACTTC.

The chain carries TRBV27 and TRBJ2-5; 7 bases line up with TRBD2. CDR1 and CDR2 (germline): MNHEY, SMNVEV (reference sequence). The trim removed 11 bases at V and 2 bases at J, leaving 5 bases unmatched. CDR3 size: 12 residues. The DNA of the CDR3 is TGTGCCTCCCGGGGGGTTCAAGAGACCCAGTACTTC. It translates to CASRGVQETQYF.

A word on this clone: Other DNA sequences in the sample encode the same CDR3. The chain is built from TRBV9 and TRBJ1-5; the D gene is possibly TRBD1 (6 bases). The germline V and J ends were trimmed by 0 bases and 0 bases, with 7 bases remaining between them. The CDR3 runs 15 residues. Germline assignment: CDR1 SGDLS and CDR2 YYNGEE. CDR3 amino acids: CASSVGTASNQPQHF. CDR3 nucleotides: TGTGCCAGCAGCGTAGGGACAGCTAGCAATCAGCCCCAGCATTTT.

The table lists this clone with a count of one. V is TRBV2 and J is TRBJ2-1, with 9 bases that match TRBD1. The germline V gene has CDR1 SNHLY and CDR2 FYNNEI. J was trimmed by 4 bases and V by 6 bases; bases with no gene match: 10. The CDR3 runs 16 residues. The CDR3 nucleotides read TGTGCCAGCAGGAGTGGGACAGGGAATGGTTACAATGAGCAGTTCTTC. Protein product: CASRSGTGNGYNEQFF.

Details on this clone: The sample holds other DNA sequences that translate to the same CDR3. The chain recombines TRBV29-1 with TRBJ2-1; 11 bases line up with TRBD2. The CDR3 has 17 residues. Germline V gives CDR1 SQVTM, CDR2 ANQGSEA. The trim removed 3 bases at V and 0 bases at J, leaving 7 bases unmatched. CDR3 bases: TGCAGCGTTGAGGGCCTAGCGGGGGGTCGCTCCTACAATGAGCAGTTCTTC. This codes for CSVEGLAGGRSYNEQFF.

This sequence joins TRBV28 and TRBJ1-1; D unresolved. V lost 3 bases to trimming and J lost 1 base, with 18 bases between them. This CDR3 comprises 17 residues. Per the germline V gene, CDR1 is MDHEN and CDR2 is SYDVKM. CDR3 coding DNA: TGTGCCAGCAGTTTTTGGGCTGAGGGCTTGTCGAACACTGAAGCTTTCTTT. It yields the protein CASSFWAEGLSNTEAFF. Drawing the rest from reference TRBV28 and TRBJ1-1, the complete variable domain is DVKVTQSSRYLVKRTGEKVFLECVQDMDHENMFWYRQDPGLGLRLIYFSYDVKMKEKGDIPEGYSVSREKKERFSLILESASTNQTSMYLCASSFWAEGLSNTEAFFGQGTRLTVV.

This clone was counted a single time. The gene calls are TRBV28 and TRBJ2-3; tentatively, D is TRBD1 or TRBD2 (6 bases each). CDR3 size: 16 residues. V was cut by 5 bases and J by 5 bases, with 20 bases left in between. Germline values: CDR1 MDHEN, CDR2 SYDVKM. CDR3 sequence reads: CASSPPVGGYGDTQYF. The CDR3 DNA sequence: TGTGCCAGCAGTCCACCCGTCGGGGGCTATGGAGATACGCAGTATTTT.

This chain connects TRBV7-3 to TRBJ2-2; D tentatively reads TRBD1 or TRBD2 (5 bases each). Trimming stripped 2 bases from V and 4 bases from J, with 17 bases between. Germline assignment: CDR1 SGHTA and CDR2 FQGTGA. The CDR3 has 17 residues. The CDR3 spells CASSLFYTGPVTGELFF. The DNA for the CDR3 is TGTGCCAGCAGCTTATTTTATACGGGACCGGTCACCGGGGAGCTGTTTTTT.

The chain joins TRBV27 to TRBJ1-3, with D hard to call. The CDR3 totals 18 residues. Trimming pared 6 bases from V and 0 bases from J, leaving 21 bases between. Germline V gene sequence: CDR1 MNHEY, CDR2 SMNVEV (reference sequence). The CDR3 DNA follows: TGTGCCAGCAGCCCCTGGTCAGGCAGGCACTACTCTGGAAACACCATATATTTT. Its protein product is CASSPWSGRHYSGNTIYF.

The chain combines TRBV10-3 with TRBJ2-3, with TRBD2 matching over 11 bases. The V gene end was trimmed by 10 bases and the J gene end by 4 bases; junction bases not matched to a gene: 7. The CDR3 contains 14 residues. CDR1 and CDR2 (germline): ENHRY, SYGVKD. CDR3 loop: CATEVSGRADTQYF. Written as DNA, the CDR3 is TGTGCCACTGAGGTTAGCGGGAGGGCAGATACGCAGTATTTT.

The chain employs TRBV9 and TRBJ2-7; either TRBD1 or TRBD2 may fit D (5 bases each). The germline CDR1 and CDR2 sequences are SGDLS and YYNGEE. V dropped 3 bases and J dropped 5 bases, with 15 bases sitting between them. This CDR3 comprises 14 residues. CDR3: CASSGGPRADEQYF. The CDR3 bases are TGTGCCAGCAGCGGGGGACCGAGGGCCGACGAGCAGTACTTC.

This chain links TRBV5-1 with TRBJ2-1; D tentatively reads TRBD1 or TRBD2 (5 bases each). This CDR3 has 15 amino acids. Germline CDR1 SGHRS, CDR2 YFSETQ. V dropped 4 bases and J dropped 5 bases, with 16 bases sitting between them. CDR3 sequence: CASSNYGTEDNEQFF. In nucleotides, the CDR3 is TGCGCCAGCAGCAATTACGGGACCGAGGACAATGAGCAGTTCTTC.

This clone was recorded once. The same CDR3 arises from other DNA sequences in this sample as well. The chain couples TRBV27 to TRBJ2-7, with 10 bases matching TRBD1. V lost 0 bases and J lost 3; bases outside the gene matches: 5. From germline, CDR1 is MNHEY and CDR2 SMNVEV (reference sequence). The CDR3 is made up of 16 amino acids. CDR3 loop: CASSLSPGTGDYEQYF. The CDR3 region has the DNA TGTGCCAGCAGTTTATCCCCCGGGACAGGGGACTACGAGCAGTACTTC.

The chain combines TRBV5-6 with TRBJ2-1; tentative D call: TRBD1 (6 bases). Trimming took off 2 bases at V and 6 bases at J, with 12 bases between the two ends. This CDR3 is 14 amino acids long. Germline-derived CDR1 and CDR2 are SGHDT and YYEEEE. The CDR3 DNA sequence: TGTGCCAGCAGCTTCGACCGGGACACCAATGAGCAGTTCTTC. Protein sequence: CASSFDRDTNEQFF.

The CDR3 sequence is CASSLSFWDYGEKLFF. The CDR3 coding sequence is TGTGCCAGCAGTTTATCTTTTTGGGACTATGGGGAAAAACTGTTTTTT. V is TRBV27 and J is TRBJ1-4; D perhaps matches TRBD1 (5 bases). This CDR3 comprises 16 residues. CDR1 and CDR2 from the germline V gene are MNHEY and SMNVEV (reference sequence). Trimming removed 0 bases from V and 8 bases from J, with 16 bases in between.

The chain is built from TRBV12-5 and TRBJ1-1, with TRBD1 matching over 7 bases. Germline V gene data show CDR1 as LGHNT and CDR2 as FRNRAP. CDR3 length equals 13 residues. Losses at the gene ends were 5 bases for V and 4 bases for J; bases not matched to a gene: 4. The chain's CDR3 is CASGDHRGTEAFF. The CDR3 nucleotides are TGTGCTAGTGGTGACCACAGGGGCACTGAAGCTTTCTTT.

The chain couples TRBV19 to TRBJ2-3; D call uncertain. From germline, CDR1 is LNHDA and CDR2 SQIVND (reference sequence). V dropped 3 bases and J dropped 2 bases, with 15 bases sitting between them. This CDR3 comprises 16 residues. The CDR3 here is CASSILVGPNTDTQYF. The CDR3 DNA reads as TGTGCCAGTAGTATTTTAGTCGGGCCTAACACAGATACGCAGTATTTT.

This chain links TRBV10-2 with TRBJ2-7; the match to TRBD1 covers 9 bases. The germline V gene encodes CDR1 WSHSY and CDR2 SAAADI. The V segment lost 6 bases and the J segment 3 bases; nucleotides outside the gene matches: 12. This CDR3 contains 16 residues. This chain's CDR3 is CASREGQGKFRYEQYF. CDR3 DNA: TGCGCCAGCAGGGAGGGACAGGGCAAATTCCGCTACGAGCAGTACTTC.

The chain recombines TRBV5-4 with TRBJ2-3; the D call may be TRBD1 or TRBD2 (5 bases each). The V gene's germline CDR1 is SGHNT and CDR2 YYREEE (reference sequence). The ends were cut back, 4 bases at V and 3 bases at J, with 15 bases in the middle. CDR3 length equals 15 residues. The CDR3 spells CASSRGDWGTDTQYF. The CDR3 coding sequence is TGTGCCAGCAGCAGGGGAGATTGGGGAACAGATACGCAGTATTTT.

V and J are TRBV9 and TRBJ1-1; no clear D. Germline CDR1 is SGDLS and CDR2 is YYNGEE. The CDR3 totals 13 residues. The V end was cut by 0 bases, the J end by 8 bases, with 11 bases between. Written as DNA, the CDR3 is TGTGCCAGCAGCGTAGTTTCACTCAACGAAGCTTTCTTT. The encoded protein is CASSVVSLNEAFF.

This chain connects TRBV16 to TRBJ2-7, with D perhaps matching TRBD1 (7 bases). There are 16 residues in the CDR3. V dropped 0 bases and J dropped 0 bases, with 12 bases sitting between them. CDR1 is KGHSY and CDR2 is FQNENV in the germline V gene. CDR3 bases: TGTGCCAGCAGCCAATCTGGCCAGGGGGGCTCCTACGAGCAGTACTTC. Residues: CASSQSGQGGSYEQYF. Looking up the rest from reference TRBV16 and TRBJ2-7 gives the full variable domain: GEEVAQTPKHLVRGEGQKAKLYCAPIKGHSYVFWYQQVLKNEFKFLISFQNENVFDETGMPKERFSAKCLPNSPCSLEIQATKLEDSAVYFCASSQSGQGGSYEQYFGPGTRLTVT.